These 3 T cell receptor beta chains were sequenced from one sample in a study of somatic mutations in cytotoxic T cells in rheumatoid arthritis. Profiling relied on immunoSEQ multiplex PCR, and the TCRdb table lists in-frame clones only, not all of them. The sample yields fewer than 20,000 clones, around 70% seen once. Material: CD8+ T cells sorted from blood. The receptors stem from a man aged 55 to 70 in good health.

This rearrangement joins TRBV12-5 to TRBJ2-1, with 7 nucleotides matching TRBD2. The CDR3 has 16 amino acids. Germline CDR1 is LGHNT and CDR2 is FRNRAP. Trimming removed 0 bases from V and 8 bases from J; junction bases left unmatched: 10. The CDR3 DNA reads TGTGCTAGTGGTTTGGTAATGGCGGGGGTCGTCGATGAGCAGTTCTTC. Protein: CASGLVMAGVVDEQFF.

In this sample, this clone turned up a few times. This chain uses TRBV4-1 with TRBJ2-1; no clear D gene. The CDR3 runs to 13 residues. CDR1 and CDR2 from the germline V gene are MGHRA and YSYEKL. The V end lost 2 bases, the J end lost 8 bases, and 10 bases lay between the germline ends. In nucleotides, the CDR3 is TGCGCCAGCAGCCAACCCCAGCAGGATGAGCAGTTCTTC. This codes for CASSQPQQDEQFF.

The chain links TRBV7-6 to TRBJ2-1; 7 bases are a match to TRBD2. Per germline, CDR1 SGHVS and CDR2 FNYEAQ. The junction had 5 bases not matched to a gene; V was cut back by 0 bases and J by 0 bases. The length of the CDR3 is 17 residues. CDR3 region: CASSLAGRESSYNEQFF. CDR3 DNA sequence: TGTGCCAGCAGCTTAGCGGGGCGGGAGTCCTCCTACAATGAGCAGTTCTTC.